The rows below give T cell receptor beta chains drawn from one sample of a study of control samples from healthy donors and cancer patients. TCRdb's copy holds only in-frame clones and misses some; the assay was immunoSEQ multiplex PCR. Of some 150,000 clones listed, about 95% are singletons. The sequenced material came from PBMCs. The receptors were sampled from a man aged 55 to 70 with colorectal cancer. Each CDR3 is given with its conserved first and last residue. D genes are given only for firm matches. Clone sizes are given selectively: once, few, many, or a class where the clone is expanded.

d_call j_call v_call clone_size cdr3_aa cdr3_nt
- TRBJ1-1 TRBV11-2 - CASSFSSTEAFF TGTGCCAGCAGCTTTAGTAGCACTGAAGCTTTCTTT
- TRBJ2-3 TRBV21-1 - CASIGVGTDTQYF TGTGCCAGCATAGGGGTAGGCACAGATACGCAGTATTTT
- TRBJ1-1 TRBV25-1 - CASSELVNTEAFF TGTGCCAGCAGTGAATTGGTGAACACTGAAGCTTTCTTT
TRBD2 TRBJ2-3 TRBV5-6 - CASSLVLAGSTDTQYF TGTGCCAGCAGCTTGGTACTAGCGGGTAGCACAGATACGCAGTATTTT
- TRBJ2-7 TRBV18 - CASSPSSGEQYF TGTGCCAGCTCACCTTCGTCCGGGGAGCAGTACTTC
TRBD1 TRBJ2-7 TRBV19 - CASSRRPGQGYEQYF TGTGCCAGTAGTCGACGTCCGGGACAGGGGTACGAGCAGTACTTC
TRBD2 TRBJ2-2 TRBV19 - CASSTRLAGAGELFF TGTGCCAGTAGTACCCGACTAGCGGGGGCCGGGGAGCTGTTTTTT
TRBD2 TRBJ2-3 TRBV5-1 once CASSSGLDPDTQYF TGCGCCAGCAGCTCGGGACTAGACCCAGATACGCAGTATTTT
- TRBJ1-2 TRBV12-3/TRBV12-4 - CASSFVETYGYTF TGTGCCAGCAGTTTTGTGGAAACCTATGGCTACACCTTC
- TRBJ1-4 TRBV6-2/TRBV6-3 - CASSYARSRVTSTNEKLFF TGTGCCAGCAGTTACGCGCGGAGCAGGGTGACCTCAACTAATGAAAAACTGTTTTTT
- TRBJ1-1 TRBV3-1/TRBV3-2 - CASSQGITRAADF TGTGCCAGCAGCCAAGGGATAACCAGGGCGGCCGACTTT
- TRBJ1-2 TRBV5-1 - CASSLRGRGYGYTF TGCGCCAGCAGCTTACGGGGAAGGGGCTATGGCTACACCTTC
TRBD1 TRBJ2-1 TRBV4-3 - CASSQEGIGGYYNEQFF TGCGCCAGCAGCCAAGAAGGGATAGGGGGCTACTACAATGAGCAGTTCTTC
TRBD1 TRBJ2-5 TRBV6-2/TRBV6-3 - CASSYGTGAETQYF TGTGCCAGCAGTTACGGGACAGGCGCTGAGACCCAGTACTTC
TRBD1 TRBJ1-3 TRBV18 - CASSPPETGVGNTIYF TGTGCCAGCTCACCACCTGAGACAGGGGTTGGAAACACCATATATTTT
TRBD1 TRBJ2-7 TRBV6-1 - CASSDGQGALEQYF TGTGCCAGCAGTGATGGGCAGGGGGCCCTCGAGCAGTACTTC
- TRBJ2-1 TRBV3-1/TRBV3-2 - CASSQGLAVYNEQFF TGTGCCAGCAGCCAAGGGCTAGCAGTCTACAATGAGCAGTTCTTC
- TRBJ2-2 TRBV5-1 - CASSFPRQGGTGELFF TGCGCCAGCAGCTTCCCTCGGCAGGGGGGCACCGGGGAGCTGTTTTTT
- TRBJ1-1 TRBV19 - CASTLAGGGNTEAFF TGTGCCAGTACCTTAGCGGGGGGAGGGAACACTGAAGCTTTCTTT
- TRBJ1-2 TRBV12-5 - CASGTSGTVPRRRYGYTF TGTGCTAGTGGCACTTCAGGGACGGTTCCCCGGCGGCGCTATGGCTACACCTTC
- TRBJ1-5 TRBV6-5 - CAGAPGTGQPQHF TGTGCCGGCGCGCCGGGTACAGGGCAGCCCCAGCATTTT
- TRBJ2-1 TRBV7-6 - CASSLVVGGVGVEQFF TGTGCCAGCAGCTTAGTTGTTGGTGGGGTTGGAGTTGAGCAGTTCTTC
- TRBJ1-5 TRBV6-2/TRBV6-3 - CASSDFGGSRNQPQHF TGTGCCAGCAGCGATTTCGGTGGCAGCCGCAATCAGCCCCAGCATTTT